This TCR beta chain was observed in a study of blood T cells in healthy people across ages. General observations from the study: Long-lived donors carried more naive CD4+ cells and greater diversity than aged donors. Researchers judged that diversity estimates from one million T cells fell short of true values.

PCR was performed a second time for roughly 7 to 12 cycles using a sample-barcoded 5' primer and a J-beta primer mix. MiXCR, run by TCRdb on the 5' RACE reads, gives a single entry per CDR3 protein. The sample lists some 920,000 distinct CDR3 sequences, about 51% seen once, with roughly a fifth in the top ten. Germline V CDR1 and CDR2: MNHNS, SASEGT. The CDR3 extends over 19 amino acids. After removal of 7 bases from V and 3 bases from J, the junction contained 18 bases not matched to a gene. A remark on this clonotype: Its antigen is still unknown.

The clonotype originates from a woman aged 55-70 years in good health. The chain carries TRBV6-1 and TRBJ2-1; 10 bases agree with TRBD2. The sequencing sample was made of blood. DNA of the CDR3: TGTGCCAGCACCGAACGGCTAGCGGGAGTAAGTTTCAACTACAATGAGCAGTTCTTC. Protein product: CASTERLAGVSFNYNEQFF.